This T cell receptor beta chain was found in a study of CD8+CD57+ T cells in acquired aplastic anemia. Study background: Sorted CD4+ and CD8+ cell DNA averaged roughly 3.2 ug.

CD8+CD57+ cell expansion, shown by flow cytometry, had occurred in the patients selected for sequencing. Therapy had not been given to patients before blood sampling. Genomic DNA, serving as template, underwent TCR beta VDJ and CDR3 profiling. Via MiXCR, TCRdb re-called the reads, giving one row per CDR3 protein. Of 160,000 or so distinct CDR3 sequences listed, 60% to 80% are singletons. The origin of this receptor is a human donor with aplastic anemia. Sequencing was performed on sorted CD4+, CD8+, or CD8+CD57+ T cells (not recorded which) from PBMCs.

CDR3 amino acids: CASSLSGAYEQYF. The CDR3 DNA follows: TGTGCCAGCAGCTTATCGGGGGCCTACGAGCAGTACTTC. The rearrangement links TRBV7-9 to TRBJ2-7; possible D gene TRBD2, 6 bases. CDR1 SEHNR and CDR2 FQNEAQ come from the germline V gene (reference sequence). The length of the CDR3 is 13 residues. The ends were cut back, 2 bases at V and 2 bases at J, with 7 bases in the middle.